This TCR beta chain was captured by sequencing in a study of blood T cell repertoires in COVID-19. Measured with immunoSEQ multiplex PCR; TCRdb has only the in-frame clones, and not every one. Counted here are 200,000 to 250,000 clones, approximately 88% occurring once; the ten biggest clones make up approximately 3.7%. CDR3 size: 15 residues. CDR1 and CDR2 (germline): SEHNR, FQNEAQ (reference sequence). V was pared by 6 bases and J by 3 bases, with 14 bases between. Everyone who took part was roughly 18 to 89 years old, and they came from about 25 US areas. The clonotype comes from a woman aged 25 to 45 who had been exposed to COVID-19. The V call is TRBV7-9, the J call TRBJ2-2, with D possibly being TRBD2 (5 bases). Sequences were obtained from PBMCs or T cells enriched from blood (not recorded which). The CDR3 sequence is CASRPREADTGELFF. The CDR3 bases are TGTGCCAGCAGACCCCGGGAAGCGGACACCGGGGAGCTGTTTTTT.